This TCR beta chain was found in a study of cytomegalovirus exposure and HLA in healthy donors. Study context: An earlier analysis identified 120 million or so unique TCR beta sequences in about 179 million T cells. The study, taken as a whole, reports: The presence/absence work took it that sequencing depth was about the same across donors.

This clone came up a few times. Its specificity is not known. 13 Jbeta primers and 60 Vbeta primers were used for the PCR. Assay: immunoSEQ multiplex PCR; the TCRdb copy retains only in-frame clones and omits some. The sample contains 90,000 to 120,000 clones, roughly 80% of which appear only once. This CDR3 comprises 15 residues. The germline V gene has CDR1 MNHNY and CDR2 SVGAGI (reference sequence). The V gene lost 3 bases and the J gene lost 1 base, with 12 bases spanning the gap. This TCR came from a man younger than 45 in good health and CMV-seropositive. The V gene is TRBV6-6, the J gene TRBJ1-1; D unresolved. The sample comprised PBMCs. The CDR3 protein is CASSYYPVKNTEAFF. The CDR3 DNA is TGTGCCAGCAGTTATTATCCGGTCAAGAACACTGAAGCTTTCTTT.